This entry lists 29 T cell receptor beta chains sequenced from one sample in a study of blood T cell repertoires in COVID-19. Only in-frame clones appear in the TCRdb table, and some are missing; sequencing was by immunoSEQ multiplex PCR. The sample contains fewer than 55,000 clones, around four fifths of which appear only once. The sequencing input was peripheral blood. The receptor set was obtained from a human donor with acute or convalescent COVID-19. The donor label of this sample is uncertain.

The CDR3 DNA reads as TGTGCCAGCAGCTGGGGGGGGCAAGAGACCCAGTACTTC. Translating gives CASSWGGQETQYF. The V call is TRBV11-2, the J call TRBJ2-5, with TRBD2 matching over 7 bases. The CDR3 sequence is 13 residues long. Germline trimming cut 4 bases from V and 2 bases from J; bases unmatched to any gene: 1. Germline V gene data show CDR1 as SGHAT and CDR2 as FQNNGV. Full variable domain (missing parts from reference TRBV11-2 and TRBJ2-5): EAGVAQSPRYKIIEKRQSVAFWCNPISGHATLYWYQQILGQGPKLLIQFQNNGVVDDSQLPKDRFSAERLKGVDSTLKIQPAKLEDSAVYLCASSWGGQETQYFGPGTRLLVL.

The V call is TRBV11-3, the J call TRBJ2-2; D ambiguous. The CDR3 loop spans 14 amino acids. V lost 1 base and J 6 bases, leaving 9 bases between the germline ends. CDR1 is SGHNT, CDR2 YENEEA, per germline. The CDR3 loop is CASSLGQAAGELFF. CDR3 DNA sequence: TGTGCCAGCAGCTTAGGGCAGGCTGCCGGGGAGCTGTTTTTT.

This rearrangement joins TRBV9 to TRBJ2-5; TRBD1 is a possible D gene (8 bases). The CDR3 totals 14 residues. Trimming shortened V by 2 bases and J by 5 bases, and 13 bases separated the two germline ends. Germline V gene sequence: CDR1 SGDLS, CDR2 YYNGEE. This CDR3 is CASSVGQGGETQYF. The CDR3 bases are TGTGCCAGCAGCGTCGGACAGGGAGGGGAGACCCAGTACTTC. Complete variable domain (other parts from reference TRBV9 and TRBJ2-5): DSGVTQTPKHLITATGQRVTLRCSPRSGDLSVYWYQQSLDQGLQFLIQYYNGEERAKGNILERFSAQQFPDLHSELNLSSLELGDSALYFCASSVGQGGETQYFGPGTRLLVL.

The chain recombines TRBV5-1 with TRBJ2-7; TRBD1 aligns across 9 bases. Per the germline V gene, CDR1 is SGHRS and CDR2 is YFSETQ. This CDR3 contains 15 residues. V lost 3 bases, J lost 3 bases, and 7 bases stayed unmatched. The CDR3 loop is CASSWGDRVVYEQYF. The CDR3 nucleotides are TGCGCCAGCAGCTGGGGGGACAGGGTGGTCTACGAGCAGTACTTC.

As DNA, the CDR3 is TGCGCCAGCAGCGCCCTAGCGGGGGCTTCCTACGAGCAGTACTTC. This gives the protein CASSALAGASYEQYF. The gene calls are TRBV5-1 and TRBJ2-7, with TRBD2 identical over 10 bases. Germline V gives CDR1 SGHRS, CDR2 YFSETQ. The CDR3 is 15 amino acids. The junction had 5 bases not matched to a gene; V was cut back by 4 bases and J by 1 base.

This clone was detected only once. The chain combines TRBV3-1 (or the pseudogene TRBV3-2) with TRBJ1-1; TRBD1 agrees at 8 bases. Trimming took 5 bases from V and 5 from J; bases not matched to a gene: 4. CDR3 size: 13 residues. Germline CDR1 reads LGHDT; CDR2 reads YNNKEL (reference sequence). CDR3 region: CASSDRGGTEAFF. The CDR3 nucleotides are TGTGCCAGCAGCGACAGGGGAGGGACTGAAGCTTTCTTT.

This clone was recorded once. This chain joins TRBV12-3 or TRBV12-4 and TRBJ1-1; no reliable D call. V dropped 6 bases and J dropped 5 bases, with 13 bases sitting between them. The CDR3 contains 13 residues. The CDR3 DNA sequence: TGTGCCAGCAGGTTGTCCTTCGAGACTGAAGCTTTCTTT. As protein: CASRLSFETEAFF.

The V and J genes are TRBV3-1 (or the pseudogene TRBV3-2) and TRBJ1-6; D not resolved. Germline V gene lookup returns CDR1 LGHDT and CDR2 YNNKEL (reference sequence). The V and J ends lost 0 bases and 3 bases respectively, with 15 bases between them. The CDR3 loop spans 18 amino acids. As DNA, the CDR3 is TGTGCCAGCAGCCAAGATGGCGGGAATTTGTTCTATAATTCACCCCTCCACTTT. Protein: CASSQDGGNLFYNSPLHF.

This clone was counted between two and nine times. The chain employs TRBV2 and TRBJ1-2; 7 nucleotides align to TRBD1. The CDR3 has 13 amino acids. The J segment lost 8 bases and the V segment lost 3 bases, leaving 6 bases of the junction unmatched. The germline V gene has CDR1 SNHLY and CDR2 FYNNEI. The CDR3 protein is CASSEGTAGGYTF. The CDR3 DNA sequence: TGTGCCAGCAGTGAGGGGACAGCTGGAGGCTACACCTTC.

This chain links TRBV5-6 with TRBJ2-3, with 10 bases lining up with TRBD2. This CDR3 is 15 amino acids long. Germline-derived CDR1 and CDR2 are SGHDT and YYEEEE. Trimming at V came to 0 bases and at J to 4 bases, leaving 2 bases not matched to a gene. CDR3 in amino acids: CASSLELAGADTQYF. DNA for the CDR3: TGTGCCAGCAGCTTGGAGCTAGCGGGGGCAGATACGCAGTATTTT.

This rearrangement joins TRBV7-9 to TRBJ1-1, with 7 positions matching TRBD1. The CDR3 has 16 residues. CDR1 SEHNR and CDR2 FQNEAQ come from the germline V gene (reference sequence). V was pared by 4 bases and J by 2 bases, with 10 bases of the junction left unmatched. The CDR3 sequence is CASSSLQGIRNTEAFF. The DNA of the CDR3 is TGTGCCAGCAGCTCCCTACAGGGGATCAGAAACACTGAAGCTTTCTTT.

CDR3 protein: CASSLGALEQFF. CDR3 nucleotides: TGTGCCAGCAGCTTAGGGGCTCTTGAGCAGTTCTTC. This rearrangement joins TRBV7-9 to TRBJ2-1, with D uncertain. There are 12 residues in the CDR3. V was pared by 1 base and J by 9 bases, with 7 bases between. The germline V gene encodes CDR1 SEHNR and CDR2 FQNEAQ (reference sequence).

With regard to this clone: Different DNA sequences within this sample yield the same CDR3. This rearrangement joins TRBV18 to TRBJ1-5; TRBD1 agrees at 7 bases. This CDR3 comprises 15 residues. V shed 0 bases and J 4 bases; nucleotides not matched to a gene: 3. Germline V gives CDR1 KGHSH, CDR2 LQKENI. Written as DNA, the CDR3 is TGTGCCAGCTCACCACCGGGGACAGTAAATCAGCCCCAGCATTTT. It encodes CASSPPGTVNQPQHF.

The genes are TRBV4-2 and TRBJ2-1; 10 bases are a match to TRBD2. Germline lookup yields CDR1 LGHNA and CDR2 YNFKEQ. The V and J ends lost 0 bases and 6 bases, in that order; junction bases with no gene match: 17. The CDR3 length is 20 residues. The CDR3 reads CASSQDPVVPSGSVRNEQFF. The CDR3 DNA follows: TGTGCCAGCAGCCAAGATCCAGTAGTGCCTAGCGGGAGTGTTCGCAATGAGCAGTTCTTC.

The rearrangement links TRBV7-2 to TRBJ2-1, with a weak D call TRBD2 (5 bases). In germline, CDR1 is SGHTA, CDR2 FQGNSA. There are 15 residues in the CDR3. Trimming pared 5 bases from V and 7 bases from J, leaving 18 bases between. The CDR3 coding sequence is TGTGCCAGCAGCCTACCGTTTGGGAGTGCTAATGAGCAGTTCTTC. Protein product: CASSLPFGSANEQFF.

This clone was found once. The chain employs TRBV5-1 and TRBJ2-1; the match to TRBD2 covers 8 bases. Germline loops: CDR1 SGHRS, CDR2 YFSETQ. V lost 1 base and J lost 8; bases outside the gene matches: 11. The CDR3 runs to 16 residues. The CDR3 protein is CASSLSFSSGLDEQFF. DNA for the CDR3: TGCGCCAGCAGCTTGTCATTTTCTAGCGGGCTAGATGAGCAGTTCTTC.

This chain links TRBV4-2 with TRBJ1-2; 9 nucleotides agree with TRBD1. Germline V gene lookup returns CDR1 LGHNA and CDR2 YNFKEQ. The CDR3 is 15 residues long. J gave up 6 bases and V 0 bases, and 5 bases lay outside the gene matches. CDR3 sequence (DNA): TGTGCCAGCAGCCAAGATTGGGACAGGGAAGATGGCTACACCTTC. It yields the protein CASSQDWDREDGYTF.

This chain links TRBV28 with TRBJ1-2; tentatively, D is TRBD1 (5 bases). V was trimmed by 8 bases and J by 3 bases, leaving 10 bases between them. Germline V gene sequence: CDR1 MDHEN, CDR2 SYDVKM. The CDR3 spans 12 residues. The CDR3, as DNA: TGTGCCAGCCAGGGTTCTCACTATGGCTACACCTTC. Translating it yields CASQGSHYGYTF.

The V call is TRBV29-1, the J call TRBJ1-2, with D possibly matching TRBD1 (6 bases). The CDR3 is 13 amino acids. The V and J ends lost 4 bases and 4 bases respectively, with 13 bases between them. Germline lookup yields CDR1 SQVTM and CDR2 ANQGSEA. CDR3 loop: CSVAEGVGYGYTF. CDR3 DNA sequence: TGCAGCGTTGCTGAGGGGGTTGGCTATGGCTACACCTTC.

This clone was counted once. The chain couples TRBV5-6 to TRBJ2-7; D might be TRBD2 (5 bases). Trimming took 0 bases from V and 1 from J, leaving 8 bases between them. Germline CDR1 and CDR2: SGHDT and YYEEEE. The CDR3 extends over 14 amino acids. The CDR3 DNA follows: TGTGCCAGCAGCTTGGATCGGGGTTCCTACGAGCAGTACTTC. Translation gives CASSLDRGSYEQYF.

The V call is TRBV6-5, the J call TRBJ2-7; unclear D gene. The CDR3 runs to 16 residues. CDR1 and CDR2 (germline): MNHEY, SVGAGI. With 3 bases removed from V and 3 bases from J, the gap between germline ends came to 18 bases. The CDR3 bases are TGTGCCAGCAGTTATATACCTGGAACAGAATTCTACGAGCAGTACTTC. This codes for CASSYIPGTEFYEQYF.

This chain joins TRBV2 and TRBJ1-3; D unclear. V was pared by 9 bases and J by 1 base, with 13 bases between. CDR1 and CDR2 (germline): SNHLY, FYNNEI. The CDR3 contains 14 residues. The CDR3 loop is CARETIASGNTIYF. DNA for the CDR3: TGTGCCAGGGAGACTATTGCGTCTGGAAACACCATATATTTT.

The rearrangement links TRBV7-3 to TRBJ1-6; weak D call: TRBD1 (5 bases). Trimming removed 5 bases at V and 7 bases at J, with 15 bases between. The CDR3 sequence is 15 residues long. CDR1 is SGHTA and CDR2 is FQGTGA in the germline V gene. The CDR3 loop reads CASSATGLSNSPLHF. The CDR3 coding sequence is TGTGCCAGCAGCGCAACGGGACTTTCAAATTCACCCCTCCACTTT.

This clone was seen more than once but under ten times. The chain couples TRBV7-6 to TRBJ2-6, with 10 bases aligning to TRBD1. V dropped 5 bases and J dropped 1; count of bases not matched to a gene: 8. Germline CDR1 is SGHVS and CDR2 is FNYEAQ. The CDR3 sequence is 18 residues long. CDR3 in DNA: TGTGCCAGCAGCCCCCGGGACAGGGGTGGATCTGGGGCCAACGTCCTGACTTTC. Its translation: CASSPRDRGGSGANVLTF. Supplemented by reference TRBV7-6 and TRBJ2-6, the full variable domain reads GAGVSQSPRYKVTKRGQDVALRCDPISGHVSLYWYRQALGQGPEFLTYFNYEAQQDKSGLPNDRFSAERPEGSISTLTIQRTEQRDSAMYRCASSPRDRGGSGANVLTFGAGSRLTVL.

The chain joins TRBV5-5 to TRBJ2-5; TRBD1 agrees at 8 bases. Looked up from germline, CDR1 is SGHKS and CDR2 is YYEKEE (reference sequence). This CDR3 region has 15 residues. V lost 0 bases and J lost 5; bases outside the gene matches: 6. CDR3 sequence reads: CASSLVQGGIETQYF. The CDR3 DNA sequence: TGTGCCAGCAGCTTGGTACAGGGGGGTATCGAGACCCAGTACTTC.

V gene TRBV7-9 combines with J gene TRBJ2-2; TRBD2 matches 8 bases. Germline V gene sequence: CDR1 SEHNR, CDR2 FQNEAQ (reference sequence). The length of the CDR3 is 16 residues. V shed 5 bases, J shed 1 base, and the junction held 6 bases outside the gene matches. DNA for the CDR3: TGTGCCAGCAGCGTCTCTAGCGGGCTGAACACCGGGGAGCTGTTTTTT. Protein sequence: CASSVSSGLNTGELFF.

The chain combines TRBV19 with TRBJ1-2; 10 positions agree with TRBD1. Trimming at V came to 3 bases and at J to 5 bases, leaving 3 bases not matched to a gene. The CDR3 length is 14 residues. Germline CDR1 reads LNHDA; CDR2 reads SQIVND (reference sequence). The CDR3 spells CASSIRGQGYGYTF. The CDR3 nucleotides read TGTGCCAGTAGTATTAGGGGACAGGGGTATGGCTACACCTTC.

J is TRBJ2-1 and V is TRBV14; 16 bases are shared with TRBD2. Germline loops: CDR1 SGHDN, CDR2 FVKESK. The CDR3 spans 16 residues. J lost 7 bases, V lost 4 bases, and 4 bases had no gene match. CDR3 coding DNA: TGTGCCAGCAGCCCGTTGGGACTAGCGGGAGGGAATGAGCAGTTCTTC. It encodes CASSPLGLAGGNEQFF.

V gene TRBV7-9 combines with J gene TRBJ1-4; D is possibly TRBD1 (6 bases). Deletions cut 5 bases from V and 6 bases from J, with 13 bases between. The CDR3 has 14 residues. Germline V gene data show CDR1 as SEHNR and CDR2 as FQNEAQ (reference sequence). The CDR3 region has the DNA TGTGCCAGCAGCCCTTCGACAGGCGATGAAAAACTGTTTTTT. It codes for CASSPSTGDEKLFF.